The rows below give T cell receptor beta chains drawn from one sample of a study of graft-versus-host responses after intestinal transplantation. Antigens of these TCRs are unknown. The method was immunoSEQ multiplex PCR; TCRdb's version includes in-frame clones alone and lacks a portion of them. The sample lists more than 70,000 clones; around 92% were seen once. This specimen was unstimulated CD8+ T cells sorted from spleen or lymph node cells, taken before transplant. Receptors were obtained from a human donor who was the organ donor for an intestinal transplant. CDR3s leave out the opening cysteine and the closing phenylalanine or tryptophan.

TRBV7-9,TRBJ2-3,ASSYLAGGTDTQY
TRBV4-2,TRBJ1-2,ASSQDGWDTTINYGYT
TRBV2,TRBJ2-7,ASSQGGGSRSYEQY
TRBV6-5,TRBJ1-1,ASSWTGNTEAF
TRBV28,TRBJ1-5,ASRPRGNQPQH
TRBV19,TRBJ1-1,ASSIDPGGVGTEAF
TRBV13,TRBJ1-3,ASSSGGPSGNTIY
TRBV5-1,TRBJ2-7,ASGLRRGANYEQY
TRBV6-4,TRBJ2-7,ASSETGGHEQY
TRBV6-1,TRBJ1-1,ASSGTGYAGDEAF
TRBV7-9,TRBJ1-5,ASSPNFYQPQH
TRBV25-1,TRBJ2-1,ASKPSPREQF
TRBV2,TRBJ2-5,ANPQGVVAPETQY
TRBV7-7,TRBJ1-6,ASSPSHGSPLH
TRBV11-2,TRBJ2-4,ASSPTTSSGGSENIQY
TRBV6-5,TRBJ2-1,ASSYGAGNPYNEQF
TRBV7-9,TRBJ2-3,ASSLAPGTDTQY
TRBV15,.,ATSSDSYEQY
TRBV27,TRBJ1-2,ASSFIWTGGIPYGYT
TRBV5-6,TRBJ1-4,ASQRDRDMKELF
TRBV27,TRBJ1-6,ASTGGVSSYNSPLH
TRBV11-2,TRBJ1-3,ASSRDRGNTIY
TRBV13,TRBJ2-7,ASSAQAHEQY
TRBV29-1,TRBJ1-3,SVEDRDRDSGNTIY
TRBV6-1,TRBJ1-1,ASSEGSDPLAF
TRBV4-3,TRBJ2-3,ASSQELLGTVSPRTDTQY
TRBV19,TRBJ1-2,ATYPGHVYGYT
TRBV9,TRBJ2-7,ASSAGTGDYEQY
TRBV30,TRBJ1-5,AWSSTPYSNQPQH
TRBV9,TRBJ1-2,ASSVAGVNYGYT
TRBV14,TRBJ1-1,ASSLTQGHMNTEAF
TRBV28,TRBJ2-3,ASGGALEY
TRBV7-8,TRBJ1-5,ASSQQGGGISNQPQH
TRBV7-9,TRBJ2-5,ASSFEQGWQETQY
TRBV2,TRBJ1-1,ASPTRGTQAF
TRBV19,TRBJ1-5,ASSLGESVNQPQH
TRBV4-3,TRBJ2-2,ASSQEVGTMNTGELF
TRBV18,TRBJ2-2,ASSPTGVGTGELF
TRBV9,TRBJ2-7,ASSVGTGFYEQY
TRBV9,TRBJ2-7,ASSVGLAETYEQY